Below, 3 T cell receptor beta chains from the same sample are listed, as sequenced in a study of resident and recirculating memory T cells in vitiligo. Method: immunoSEQ multiplex PCR; TCRdb's copy keeps in-frame clones and lacks some. Here the sample spans 40,000 to 45,000 clones, about 93% being singletons. Sequencing used blood. These receptors all come from a male donor with vitiligo.

This chain joins TRBV6-4 and TRBJ1-1, with D possibly matching TRBD1 (5 bases). Germline CDR1 is MRHNA and CDR2 is SNTAGT. The V gene lost 0 bases and the J gene lost 5 bases, with 22 bases spanning the gap. This CDR3 has 18 amino acids. CDR3 nucleotides: TGTGCCAGCAGTGACTCGAGTGGCAGCCTAAGGGGAGGTACTGAAGCTTTCTTT. It is translated as CASSDSSGSLRGGTEAFF.

This clone has only one observation. The CDR3 here is CASSPWGRTALSGANVLTF. The CDR3 bases are TGTGCCAGCAGCCCCTGGGGCAGGACAGCTCTCTCTGGGGCCAACGTCCTGACTTTC. The rearrangement uses TRBV4-2 and TRBJ2-6; D may be TRBD1 (6 bases). The CDR3 length is 19 residues. V was clipped by 4 bases and J by 0 bases, with 19 bases between them. Germline CDR1 is LGHNA and CDR2 is YNFKEQ.

The rearrangement joins TRBV9 to TRBJ2-1; no firm D call. This CDR3 is built from 14 residues. Germline CDR1 and CDR2: SGDLS and YYNGEE. Trimming left V 0 bases short and J 5 bases short, with 9 bases between. The CDR3 bases are TGTGCCAGCAGCGTAGCGTCAGTGAACAATGAGCAGTTCTTC. Translation gives CASSVASVNNEQFF. Based on the CDR3 plus reference TRBV9 and TRBJ2-1, the full variable domain is DSGVTQTPKHLITATGQRVTLRCSPRSGDLSVYWYQQSLDQGLQFLIQYYNGEERAKGNILERFSAQQFPDLHSELNLSSLELGDSALYFCASSVASVNNEQFFGPGTRLTVL.